Shown below are 24 T cell receptor beta chains from a single sample sequenced in a study of CD8 T cells in Susac syndrome. cDNA came from roughly 0.53 to 1 ug RNA primed by random hexamers. TCRdb called the immunoSEQ multiplex PCR reads again in MiXCR, with one record for every CDR3 protein. The sample has about 400,000 distinct CDR3 sequences, 75% to 90% seen once. Sequencing was done on a sample of CD8+ T cells from PBMCs. Receptors originate from a human donor with multiple sclerosis.

The rearrangement uses TRBV4-1 and TRBJ2-7; 8 nucleotides agree with TRBD1. V trimming: 3 bases; J trimming: 6 bases; junction bases outside the gene matches: 4. CDR1 and CDR2 (germline): MGHRA, YSYEKL. There are 13 residues in the CDR3. The CDR3 loop is CASSQGQEAEQYF. The CDR3, as DNA: TGCGCCAGCAGCCAGGGACAGGAAGCCGAGCAGTACTTC.

The chain couples TRBV14 to TRBJ2-5; the D is unclear. CDR3 size: 15 residues. The V and J ends lost 6 bases and 2 bases respectively, with 16 bases between them. In germline, CDR1 is SGHDN, CDR2 FVKESK. CDR3 sequence (DNA): TGTGCCAGCAGGGATAGTCACGCATTACAAGAGACCCAGTACTTC. The encoded protein is CASRDSHALQETQYF.

The chain combines TRBV7-6 with TRBJ1-4; the D gene is possibly TRBD1 (5 bases). The CDR3 runs 15 residues. The germline gives CDR1 SGHVS, CDR2 FNYEAQ. Trimming took off 5 bases at V and 3 bases at J, with 13 bases between the two ends. CDR3 residues: CASSPPVGANEKLFF. DNA of the CDR3: TGTGCCAGCAGCCCTCCGGTGGGGGCTAATGAAAAACTGTTTTTT.

The V call is TRBV7-9, the J call TRBJ2-3; 11 bases match TRBD2. The CDR3 sequence is 16 residues long. The germline V gene encodes CDR1 SEHNR and CDR2 FQNEAQ (reference sequence). The V segment lost 5 bases and the J segment 1 base; nucleotides outside the gene matches: 5. CDR3 in DNA: TGTGCCAGCAGCACTGTGGGACTAGCGGGCACAGATACGCAGTATTTT. Its translation: CASSTVGLAGTDTQYF. The variable domain in full, completed from reference TRBV7-9 and TRBJ2-3, reads DTGVSQNPRHKITKRGQNVTFRCDPISEHNRLYWYRQTLGQGPEFLTYFQNEAQLEKSRLLSDRFSAERPKGSFSTLEIQRTEQGDSAMYLCASSTVGLAGTDTQYFGPGTRLTVL.

V is TRBV27 and J is TRBJ2-1, with 10 positions matching TRBD2. The J segment lost 2 bases and the V segment lost 4 bases, leaving 14 bases of the junction unmatched. The CDR3 has 19 residues. The V gene's germline CDR1 is MNHEY and CDR2 SMNVEV (reference sequence). The CDR3 spells CASSSGLAGAPITYNEQFF. The CDR3 nucleotides are TGTGCCAGCAGTTCGGGTCTAGCGGGGGCCCCCATCACCTACAATGAGCAGTTCTTC.

CDR3 nucleotide sequence: TGTGCCAGCAGCTTAGGGGGACTAGCGGGAGTGACCGGGGAGCTGTTTTTT. Translated: CASSLGGLAGVTGELFF. The rearrangement joins TRBV11-2 to TRBJ2-2; 14 bases agree with TRBD2. The germline V gene has CDR1 SGHAT and CDR2 FQNNGV. V dropped 1 base and J dropped 5; count of bases not matched to a gene: 3. CDR3 size: 17 residues.

The chain recombines TRBV7-9 with TRBJ2-7, with 7 positions matching TRBD1. Looked up from germline, CDR1 is SEHNR and CDR2 is FQNEAQ (reference sequence). The CDR3 extends over 14 amino acids. Trimming at V came to 5 bases and at J to 3 bases, leaving 7 bases not matched to a gene. CDR3 residues: CASSPTAGGYEQYF. CDR3 nucleotides: TGTGCCAGCAGCCCGACCGCAGGGGGCTACGAGCAGTACTTC.

The V and J genes are TRBV2 and TRBJ2-6; 7 bases line up with TRBD2. The junction had 12 bases not matched to a gene; V was cut back by 6 bases and J by 4 bases. The length of the CDR3 is 17 residues. Germline V gene sequence: CDR1 SNHLY, CDR2 FYNNEI. In DNA, the CDR3 is TGTGCCAGCAGGGACCCCAGAGGGACTACCGGGGCCAACGTCCTGACTTTC. This codes for CASRDPRGTTGANVLTF.

V gene TRBV6-5 combines with J gene TRBJ1-2; 7 bases fit TRBD1. The V segment lost 8 bases and the J segment 0 bases; nucleotides outside the gene matches: 6. This CDR3 is 14 amino acids long. CDR1 is MNHEY and CDR2 is SVGAGI in the germline V gene. CDR3 sequence reads: CASARQGANYGYTF. In nucleotides, the CDR3 is TGTGCCAGCGCAAGACAGGGAGCTAACTATGGCTACACCTTC.

The chain joins TRBV6-1 to TRBJ1-5; D might be TRBD1 (5 bases). The CDR3 contains 19 residues. Germline assignment: CDR1 MNHNS and CDR2 SASEGT. V dropped 2 bases and J dropped 3 bases, with 23 bases sitting between them. Here the CDR3 reads CASSERALHRQEINQPQHF. In DNA form, the CDR3 reads TGTGCCAGCAGTGAACGGGCCTTGCACAGGCAGGAGATCAATCAGCCCCAGCATTTT.

There are a few counts of this clonotype. The J gene is TRBJ2-7, the V gene TRBV6-2 or TRBV6-3, with 8 bases identical to TRBD2. The ends lost 4 bases at V and 2 bases at J; junction bases unmatched: 7. This CDR3 spans 15 amino acids. The germline gives CDR1 MNHEY, CDR2 SVGEGT. The CDR3 protein is CASSSSSGPTYEQYF. CDR3 in DNA: TGTGCCAGCAGTTCCTCTAGCGGGCCGACCTACGAGCAGTACTTC.

V gene TRBV11-2 combines with J gene TRBJ1-1, with 7 bases that match TRBD1. CDR1 is SGHAT, CDR2 FQNNGV, per germline. The CDR3 sequence is 15 residues long. With 4 bases clipped from V and 1 base from J, the junction kept 6 bases outside the gene matches. The DNA for the CDR3 is TGTGCCAGCAGCTCAAACAGGGGATGGAACACTGAAGCTTTCTTT. Protein product: CASSSNRGWNTEAFF.

V gene TRBV20-1 combines with J gene TRBJ2-7, with D perhaps assigned TRBD1 or TRBD2 (5 bases each). The CDR3 has 14 amino acids. Germline assignment: CDR1 DFQATT and CDR2 SNEGSKA (reference sequence). The V end lost 1 base, the J end lost 2 bases, and 12 bases lay between the germline ends. DNA of the CDR3: TGCAGTGCTAGAGTTGGGACCGTAGCCTACGAGCAGTACTTC. Amino acids: CSARVGTVAYEQYF.

The gene calls are TRBV13 and TRBJ1-1; D is ambiguous. V lost 3 bases and J 4 bases, leaving 12 bases between the germline ends. Germline loops: CDR1 PRHDT, CDR2 FYEKMQ (reference sequence). The CDR3 is 14 amino acids. The CDR3 DNA reads TGTGCCAGCAGCTTCGGCTCCGGTGGCACTGAAGCTTTCTTT. It encodes CASSFGSGGTEAFF.

Here the CDR3 reads CASSRTILSYNEQFF. The CDR3 DNA is TGTGCCAGCAGCCGGACAATACTCTCCTACAATGAGCAGTTCTTC. The chain links TRBV3-1 to TRBJ2-1, with a tentative D call TRBD1 (5 bases). The CDR3 sequence is 15 residues long. The V gene lost 4 bases and the J gene lost 0 bases, with 10 bases spanning the gap. Germline V gives CDR1 LGHDT, CDR2 YNNKEL (reference sequence).

This sequence joins TRBV4-2 and TRBJ1-1; 7 bases match TRBD1. This CDR3 spans 15 amino acids. Germline V gene lookup returns CDR1 LGHNA and CDR2 YNFKEQ. With V trimmed by 2 bases and J by 6 bases, 9 bases remained unmatched. DNA of the CDR3: TGTGCCAGCAGCCAACTTACAGGGGTCCAGGCTGAAGCTTTCTTT. Its protein is CASSQLTGVQAEAFF.

The V gene is TRBV29-1, the J gene TRBJ2-2; D assignment may be TRBD1 or TRBD2 (6 bases each). Trimming pared 5 bases from V and 0 bases from J, leaving 13 bases between. Per the germline V gene, CDR1 is SQVTM and CDR2 is ANQGSEA. CDR3 length: 15 residues. The CDR3 sequence: CSVYAGTSNTGELFF. In nucleotides, the CDR3 is TGCAGCGTTTATGCGGGGACATCGAACACCGGGGAGCTGTTTTTT.

J is TRBJ1-2 and V is TRBV6-2 or TRBV6-3; D perhaps matches TRBD1 (6 bases). With 2 bases removed from V and 4 bases from J, the gap between germline ends came to 8 bases. The CDR3 is 13 amino acids. Germline V gene lookup returns CDR1 MNHEY and CDR2 SVGEGT. This CDR3 reads CASSYTDSYGYTF. The CDR3 coding sequence is TGTGCCAGCAGTTACACGGACAGCTATGGCTACACCTTC.

The chain has TRBV28 and TRBJ2-1; 9 bases align to TRBD2. Germline trimming cut 6 bases from V and 7 bases from J; bases unmatched to any gene: 7. The CDR3 is 14 amino acids. Germline values: CDR1 MDHEN, CDR2 SYDVKM. CDR3 protein: CASRASGGPNEQFF. The DNA for the CDR3 is TGTGCCAGCAGGGCCAGCGGGGGGCCGAATGAGCAGTTCTTC. The variable domain in full, completed from reference TRBV28 and TRBJ2-1, reads DVKVTQSSRYLVKRTGEKVFLECVQDMDHENMFWYRQDPGLGLRLIYFSYDVKMKEKGDIPEGYSVSREKKERFSLILESASTNQTSMYLCASRASGGPNEQFFGPGTRLTVL.

J is TRBJ2-1 and V is TRBV30, with unresolved D. Trimming left V 2 bases short and J 0 bases short, with 8 bases between. CDR1 and CDR2 (germline): GTSNPN, SVGIG (reference sequence). The CDR3 spans 14 residues. The chain's CDR3 is CAWSYGSSYNEQFF. CDR3 coding DNA: TGTGCCTGGAGTTACGGAAGCTCCTACAATGAGCAGTTCTTC.

J is TRBJ2-7 and V is TRBV5-1; D perhaps matches TRBD1 (6 bases). CDR3 size: 15 residues. The germline V gene has CDR1 SGHRS and CDR2 YFSETQ. Trimming pared 4 bases from V and 2 bases from J, leaving 16 bases between. CDR3 amino acids: CASSLTTGIPYEQYF. The CDR3 nucleotides read TGCGCCAGCAGCCTAACCACAGGGATCCCCTACGAGCAGTACTTC.

This clonotype was recorded a few times. V usage is TRBV4-1 and J usage is TRBJ2-7; D is unclear. V lost 1 base to trimming and J lost 4 bases, with 8 bases between them. The CDR3 extends over 13 amino acids. Germline V gene lookup returns CDR1 MGHRA and CDR2 YSYEKL. The CDR3 DNA is TGCGCCAGCAGCCAAGCTCTGGGGTACGAGCAGTACTTC. Translated: CASSQALGYEQYF.

CDR3 DNA sequence: TGTGCCAGCAGCTCTACTCCTCGGGAGGTCACTGAAGCTTTCTTT. Protein product: CASSSTPREVTEAFF. The rearrangement links TRBV7-8 to TRBJ1-1, with D unclear. The V gene's germline CDR1 is SGHVS and CDR2 FQNEAQ. Trimming left V 4 bases short and J 4 bases short, with 16 bases between. This CDR3 has 15 residues.

The chain combines TRBV11-2 with TRBJ2-6; 9 positions agree with TRBD2. Germline-derived CDR1 and CDR2 are SGHAT and FQNNGV. V lost 1 base, J lost 0 bases, and 7 bases stayed unmatched. The CDR3 length is 19 residues. CDR3 protein: CASSLVSGSFVSGANVLTF. The DNA of the CDR3 is TGTGCCAGCAGCTTAGTTAGCGGGAGCTTCGTCTCTGGGGCCAACGTCCTGACTTTC.